This T cell receptor (beta chain) is drawn from a study of blood T cell repertoires in COVID-19. About the research overall: Samples came from the United States, Italy and Spain, spanning acute and convalescent COVID-19. PBMCs, B-cell-depleted T cells, or T cells provided the cDNA or gDNA that made up the material.

Participants' reported clinical history set cohort assignment. The ends lost 6 bases at V and 4 bases at J; junction bases unmatched: 6. The CDR3 consists of 16 residues. Germline loops: CDR1 SNHLY, CDR2 FYNNEI. Methods used by the authors: Scientists estimated how many nucleated cells there were by amplifying reference gene primers. The repertoire was sequenced with immunoSEQ multiplex PCR; TCRdb's copy has only in-frame clones and lacks some. V, J and clone size reflect that table, while D and trimming were determined from the DNA. The sample lists 300,000 or so clones; 90% were seen once. The J gene is TRBJ1-6, the V gene TRBV2, with 10 bases lining up with TRBD1. The sequenced material came from PBMCs or T cells enriched from blood (not recorded which). This TCR came from a man aged 60 to 75 who had recovered from COVID-19. The CDR3 reads CASRDRGTGYNSPLHF. The CDR3 bases are TGTGCCAGCAGGGACAGGGGGACCGGGTATAATTCACCCCTCCACTTT.